The 18 T cell receptor beta chains presented below share a single source sample, sequenced in a study of shared clonotypes between healthy human individuals. Clones were sequenced by immunoSEQ multiplex PCR, and TCRdb holds only the in-frame ones, with some missing. The sample has fewer than 550,000 clones, roughly 85% seen once. What was sequenced was PBMCs. These receptors originate from a woman in her forties in good health. Some clones in this sample may be carry-over from other donors' samples.

The gene calls are TRBV19 and TRBJ1-1, with 7 bases fitting TRBD1. The CDR3 is 16 residues long. With V trimmed by 5 bases and J by 4 bases, 13 bases remained unmatched. Germline CDR1 LNHDA, CDR2 SQIVND (reference sequence). CDR3 protein: CASSLRQGRLSTEAFF. The CDR3 coding sequence is TGTGCCAGTAGTCTCCGACAGGGAAGGTTAAGCACTGAAGCTTTCTTT.

The table lists this clone with a few counts. V gene TRBV19 combines with J gene TRBJ1-5; D is unclear. In germline, CDR1 is LNHDA, CDR2 SQIVND (reference sequence). The CDR3 consists of 12 residues. V was pared by 2 bases and J by 9 bases, with 8 bases between. CDR3 protein: CASSIRKGPQHF. CDR3 DNA: TGTGCCAGTAGTATAAGAAAAGGGCCCCAGCATTTT.

The chain couples TRBV7-2 to TRBJ2-2; 8 bases are shared with TRBD2. V was clipped by 5 bases and J by 6 bases; unmatched bases: 5. The CDR3 loop spans 14 amino acids. Germline-derived CDR1 and CDR2 are SGHTA and FQGNSA. CDR3 protein: CASSQGLAAGELFF. CDR3 coding DNA: TGTGCCAGCAGCCAAGGACTAGCCGCCGGGGAGCTGTTTTTT.

Remarks on this clone: This may be a read error: a much more frequent sequence differs by one nucleotide. The rearrangement joins TRBV7-6 to TRBJ2-2; 7 bases match TRBD1. The J segment lost 3 bases and the V segment lost 3 bases, leaving 1 base of the junction unmatched. Germline values: CDR1 SGHVS, CDR2 FNYEAQ. This CDR3 contains 14 residues. The CDR3 sequence: CASSLGQHTGELFF. The CDR3 bases are TGTGCCAGCAGCTTGGGACAGCACACCGGGGAGCTGTTTTTT.

V gene TRBV2 combines with J gene TRBJ2-2, with no clear D. V was trimmed by 6 bases and J by 6 bases, leaving 8 bases between them. Looked up from germline, CDR1 is SNHLY and CDR2 is FYNNEI. The length of the CDR3 is 12 residues. In nucleotides, the CDR3 is TGTGCCAGCAGGGAAACGTCCGGGGAGCTGTTTTTT. It translates to CASRETSGELFF.

The chain couples TRBV2 to TRBJ2-1; 8 positions match TRBD1. J gave up 9 bases and V 2 bases, and 9 bases lay outside the gene matches. The CDR3 length is 15 residues. In germline, CDR1 is SNHLY, CDR2 FYNNEI. The CDR3 spells CASSEQGARWIEQFF. The CDR3 bases are TGTGCCAGCAGTGAACAGGGGGCCAGATGGATTGAGCAGTTCTTC.

The table lists this clone with a few counts. In nucleotides, the CDR3 is TGTGCCAGCAGCCCGGACCCTGGTGCCTCCTACGAGCAGTACTTC. Translated: CASSPDPGASYEQYF. The chain uses TRBV6-5 and TRBJ2-7; D not certain. CDR3 size: 15 residues. The V end lost 6 bases, the J end lost 0 bases, and 15 bases lay between the germline ends. CDR1 is MNHEY and CDR2 is SVGAGI in the germline V gene.

This clone was seen more than once but under ten times. This chain's CDR3 is CASSLRISGNQPQHF. Written as DNA, the CDR3 is TGTGCCAGCAGCTTAAGGATCTCGGGCAATCAGCCCCAGCATTTT. The gene calls are TRBV7-2 and TRBJ1-5; D call uncertain. From germline, CDR1 is SGHTA and CDR2 FQGNSA. This CDR3 has 15 amino acids. V shed 2 bases and J shed 2 bases, with 10 bases lying between them.

In the case of this clone: One end of the junction is discordant with germline, which a read error may explain. This chain joins TRBV7-7 and TRBJ2-1, with 7 bases aligning to TRBD2. Germline CDR1 is SSHAT and CDR2 is FNYEAQ (reference sequence). This CDR3 contains 15 residues. This CDR3 is CASSTLASSYNEQFF. The CDR3 DNA sequence: TGTGCTAGCAGCACACTAGCGTCTTCCTACAATGAGCAGTTCTTC.

The chain carries TRBV5-4 and TRBJ2-1; 9 bases line up with TRBD2. CDR1 SGHNT and CDR2 YYREEE come from the germline V gene (reference sequence). V was clipped by 3 bases and J by 4 bases; unmatched bases: 8. This CDR3 spans 16 amino acids. Here the CDR3 reads CASSSDTSGPYNEQFF. In nucleotides, the CDR3 is TGTGCCAGCAGCTCGGATACTAGCGGGCCTTACAATGAGCAGTTCTTC.

The CDR3 nucleotides read TGTGCCAGCAGTCCGGGGACTAGCGGGTTCAACGAGCAGTACTTC. This codes for CASSPGTSGFNEQYF. The chain employs TRBV27 and TRBJ2-7; 12 bases agree with TRBD2. This CDR3 is built from 15 residues. V lost 5 bases and J lost 5; bases outside the gene matches: 7. Germline loops: CDR1 MNHEY, CDR2 SMNVEV (reference sequence).

The chain is built from TRBV6-5 and TRBJ2-5, with D possibly matching TRBD1 (7 bases). The germline gives CDR1 MNHEY, CDR2 SVGAGI. The ends were cut back, 2 bases at V and 5 bases at J, with 12 bases in the middle. This CDR3 has 14 amino acids. This chain's CDR3 is CASSYGGGAETQYF. The CDR3 region has the DNA TGTGCCAGCAGTTACGGAGGGGGCGCGGAGACCCAGTACTTC.

This clone has a handful of counts. As DNA, the CDR3 is TGTGCCTGGACCCGTCGCGGAGCGAACACCGGGGAGCTGTTTTTT. Translating gives CAWTRRGANTGELFF. V usage is TRBV30 and J usage is TRBJ2-2, with no clear D. Germline assignment: CDR1 GTSNPN and CDR2 SVGIG (reference sequence). V was clipped by 4 bases and J by 0 bases, with 12 bases between them. The CDR3 consists of 15 residues.

V is TRBV7-3 and J is TRBJ2-5, with a possible D match to TRBD2 (5 bases). Germline assignment: CDR1 SGHTA and CDR2 FQGTGA. The CDR3 extends over 16 amino acids. V was pared by 3 bases and J by 1 base, with 15 bases between. The CDR3 DNA reads as TGTGCCAGCAGCTTCGGGCCGCGAAGCGGCCAAGAGACCCAGTACTTC. This gives the protein CASSFGPRSGQETQYF.

V gene TRBV18 combines with J gene TRBJ2-3; 11 nucleotides agree with TRBD2. The CDR3 length is 19 residues. Germline CDR1 and CDR2: KGHSH and LQKENI. Unmatched junction bases numbered 11, after V lost 2 bases and J lost 1 base. In DNA, the CDR3 is TGTGCCAGCTCACCAGGCTTAGCGGGAGGGCCTTGGGGCACAGATACGCAGTATTTT. Residues: CASSPGLAGGPWGTDTQYF. The full variable domain, with the rest looked up from reference TRBV18 and TRBJ2-3, is NAGVMQNPRHLVRRRGQEARLRCSPMKGHSHVYWYRQLPEEGLKFMVYLQKENIIDESGMPKERFSAEFPKEGPSILRIQQVVRGDSAAYFCASSPGLAGGPWGTDTQYFGPGTRLTVL.

The chain is built from TRBV10-3 and TRBJ1-5, with D unresolved. CDR1 is ENHRY and CDR2 is SYGVKD in the germline V gene. This CDR3 is built from 16 residues. Trimming stripped 0 bases from V and 1 base from J, with 10 bases between. The CDR3 region has the DNA TGTGCCATCAGTGAGTCGCGGAGAGCGAGCAATCAGCCCCAGCATTTT. This encodes CAISESRRASNQPQHF.

This chain links TRBV18 with TRBJ1-1; TRBD1 aligns across 7 bases. Losses at the gene ends were 4 bases for V and 1 base for J; bases not matched to a gene: 3. Per germline, CDR1 KGHSH and CDR2 LQKENI. The CDR3 extends over 14 amino acids. In DNA, the CDR3 is TGTGCCAGCTCACTGACAGGGAAGAACACTGAAGCTTTCTTT. This gives the protein CASSLTGKNTEAFF.

This clone has a handful of counts. The gene calls are TRBV6-1 and TRBJ2-5; 9 bases match TRBD2. V lost 6 bases to trimming and J lost 2 bases; unmatched junction nucleotides: 13. The germline V gene has CDR1 MNHNS and CDR2 SASEGT. The CDR3 covers 17 residues. For the CDR3, the DNA is TGTGCCAGCAGGGAAAGGGGGGCGGGAGGGTGGCAAGAGACCCAGTACTTC. Encoded protein: CASRERGAGGWQETQYF.